Listed here are 2 T cell receptor beta chains from one sample, sequenced in a study of cytomegalovirus exposure and HLA in healthy donors. Sequenced by immunoSEQ multiplex PCR; TCRdb stores in-frame clones only, minus some. The table includes some 140,000 clones, 75% to 90% detected once. The specimen was PBMCs. The origin of the receptors is a woman aged 18 to 35 in good health and CMV-seropositive.

The chain has TRBV11-2 and TRBJ1-2; possible D gene TRBD1, 6 bases. Looked up from germline, CDR1 is SGHAT and CDR2 is FQNNGV. This CDR3 region has 13 residues. V lost 5 bases, J lost 2 bases, and 9 bases lay in between. Written as DNA, the CDR3 is TGTGCCAGCAGCCGACAGGAGAACTATGGCTACACCTTC. Protein sequence: CASSRQENYGYTF.

The V gene is TRBV5-1, the J gene TRBJ1-1; 7 bases align to TRBD1. After removal of 0 bases from V and 7 bases from J, the junction contained 0 bases not matched to a gene. Germline CDR1 is SGHRS and CDR2 is YFSETQ. CDR3 length equals 12 residues. The CDR3 DNA is TGCGCCAGCAGCTTGGGACAGGGTGAAGCTTTCTTT. Translated, it gives CASSLGQGEAFF.